The present entry profiles one T cell receptor (beta chain) with its context. The V segment lost 10 bases and the J segment 5 bases; nucleotides outside the gene matches: 12. The CDR3 consists of 16 residues. Per germline, CDR1 LNHDA and CDR2 SQIVND (reference sequence). The data derive from a study of cytomegalovirus exposure and HLA in healthy donors. The PCR used 60 Vbeta and 13 Jbeta primers. Sequenced by immunoSEQ multiplex PCR; TCRdb stores in-frame clones only, minus some. The sample spans 150,000 to 250,000 clones; the ten largest clones claim almost 0.75%. The clonotype originates from a boy under 18 in good health and CMV-seronegative. Sequenced input: PBMCs. This sequence joins TRBV19 and TRBJ1-5; 12 bases match TRBD1. For the CDR3, the DNA is TGTGCCACCTCTCCCCGGGACAGGGGGCAATATCAGCCCCAGCATTTT. It translates to CATSPRDRGQYQPQHF.